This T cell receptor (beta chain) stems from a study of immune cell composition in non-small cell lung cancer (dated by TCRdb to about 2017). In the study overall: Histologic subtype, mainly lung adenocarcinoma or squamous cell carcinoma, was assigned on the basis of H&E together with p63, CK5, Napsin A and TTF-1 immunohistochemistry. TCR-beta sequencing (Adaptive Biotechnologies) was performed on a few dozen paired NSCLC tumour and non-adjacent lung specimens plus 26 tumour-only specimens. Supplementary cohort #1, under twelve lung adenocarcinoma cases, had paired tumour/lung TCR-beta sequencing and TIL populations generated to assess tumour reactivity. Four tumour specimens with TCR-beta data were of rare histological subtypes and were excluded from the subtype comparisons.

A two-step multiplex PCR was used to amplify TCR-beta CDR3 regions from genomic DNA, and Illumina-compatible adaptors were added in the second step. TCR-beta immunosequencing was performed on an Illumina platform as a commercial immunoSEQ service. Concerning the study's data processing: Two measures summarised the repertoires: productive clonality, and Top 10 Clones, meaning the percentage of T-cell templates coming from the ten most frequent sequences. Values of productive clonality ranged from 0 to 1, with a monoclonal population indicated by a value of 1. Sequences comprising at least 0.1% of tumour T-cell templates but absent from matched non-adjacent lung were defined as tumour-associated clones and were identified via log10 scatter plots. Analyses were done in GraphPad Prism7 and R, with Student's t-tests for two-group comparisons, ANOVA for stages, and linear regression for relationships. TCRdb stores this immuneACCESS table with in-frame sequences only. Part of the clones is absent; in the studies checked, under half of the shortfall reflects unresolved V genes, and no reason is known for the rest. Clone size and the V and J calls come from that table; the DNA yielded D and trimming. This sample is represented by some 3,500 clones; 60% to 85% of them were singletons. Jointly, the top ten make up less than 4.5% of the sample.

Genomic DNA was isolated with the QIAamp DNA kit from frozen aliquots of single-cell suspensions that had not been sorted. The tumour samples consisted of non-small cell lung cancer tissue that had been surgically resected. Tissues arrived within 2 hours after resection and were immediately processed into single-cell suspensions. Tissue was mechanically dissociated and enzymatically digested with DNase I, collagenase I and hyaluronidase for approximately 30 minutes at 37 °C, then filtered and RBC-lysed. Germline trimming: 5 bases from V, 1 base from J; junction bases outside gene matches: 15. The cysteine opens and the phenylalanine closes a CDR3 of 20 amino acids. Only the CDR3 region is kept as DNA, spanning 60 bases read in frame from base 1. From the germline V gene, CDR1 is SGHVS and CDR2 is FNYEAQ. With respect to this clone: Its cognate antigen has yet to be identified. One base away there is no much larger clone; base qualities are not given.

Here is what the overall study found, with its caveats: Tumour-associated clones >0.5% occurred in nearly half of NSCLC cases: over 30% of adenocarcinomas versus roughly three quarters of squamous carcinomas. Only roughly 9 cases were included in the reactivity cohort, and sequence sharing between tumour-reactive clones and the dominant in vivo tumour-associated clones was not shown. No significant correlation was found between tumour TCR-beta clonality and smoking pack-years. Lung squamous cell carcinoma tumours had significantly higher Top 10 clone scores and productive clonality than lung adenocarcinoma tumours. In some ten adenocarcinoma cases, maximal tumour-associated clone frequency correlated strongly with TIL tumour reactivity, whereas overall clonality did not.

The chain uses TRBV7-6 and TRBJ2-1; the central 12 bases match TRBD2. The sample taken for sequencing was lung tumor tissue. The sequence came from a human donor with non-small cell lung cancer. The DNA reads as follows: TGTGCCAGCAGCGCCCCTCTAGCGGGGGGGCCCAGGGAATCCTACAATGAGCAGTTCTTC. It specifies CASSAPLAGGPRESYNEQFF.